This T cell receptor (beta chain) was identified in a study of tumor-infiltrating lymphocytes in glioblastoma multiforme. This clonotype occurred many times. TCRB libraries came from RNA via three nested multiplex PCR rounds. TCRB cDNA was made from around 0.5 ug total RNA. Unique molecular identifiers were not described for the libraries. Via MiXCR, TCRdb re-called the multiplex PCR reads, giving one row per CDR3 protein. The sample yields over 10,000 distinct CDR3 sequences, approximately 70% seen once. Trimming shortened V by 0 bases and J by 3 bases, and 8 bases separated the two germline ends. Germline V gene data show CDR1 as GTSNPN and CDR2 as SVGIG (reference sequence). The CDR3 is made up of 14 amino acids.

The TCR comes from a male donor with glioblastoma. The sequencing sample was made of brain tumor tissue. This sequence joins TRBV30 and TRBJ2-2; no reliable D call. CDR3: CAWSVGPYTGELFF. Written as DNA, the CDR3 is TGTGCCTGGAGTGTAGGGCCCTACACCGGGGAGCTGTTTTTT.